These 12 T cell receptor beta chains originate from one sample sequenced in a study of T cells in Graves' hyperthyroidism and ophthalmopathy. Authors of the study amplified TCR beta CDR3 regions from RNA transcripts. The primer set for the first-round RT-PCR of the TCR CDR3 was HTBI. TCRdb re-analysed the multiplex PCR reads in MiXCR, keeping a single row per CDR3 protein. Of roughly 740,000 distinct CDR3 sequences in the sample, about 15% were seen once. The sequencing sample was made of blood. The source is a man younger than 30 with Graves' hyperthyroidism.

The J gene is TRBJ2-7, the V gene TRBV20-1; 8 positions match TRBD2. The CDR3 loop spans 14 amino acids. In germline, CDR1 is DFQATT, CDR2 SNEGSKA (reference sequence). The trim removed 0 bases at V and 9 bases at J, leaving 10 bases unmatched. The CDR3: CSARDLSGTGAQYF. The CDR3 DNA is TGCAGTGCTAGAGATCTTAGCGGGACTGGCGCGCAGTACTTC.

This clonotype was found many times. The chain joins TRBV28 to TRBJ2-1; maybe TRBD2 (5 bases). The germline gives CDR1 MDHEN, CDR2 SYDVKM. V gave up 3 bases and J gave up 5 bases, with 23 bases separating them. The CDR3 extends over 18 amino acids. The CDR3 coding sequence is TGTGCCAGCAGTTTCCTAGGCGAGGTTAGCGCCAAAAACAATGAGCAGTTCTTC. Translation: CASSFLGEVSAKNNEQFF.

This clonotype was seen a few times. This chain links TRBV28 with TRBJ2-3; unclear D gene. V lost 3 bases, J lost 0 bases, and 10 bases lay in between. The germline V gene encodes CDR1 MDHEN and CDR2 SYDVKM. The CDR3 extends over 15 amino acids. CDR3: CASSFEGISTDTQYF. CDR3 DNA: TGTGCCAGCAGTTTTGAAGGGATAAGCACAGATACGCAGTATTTT.

The V gene is TRBV29-1, the J gene TRBJ2-3, with TRBD2 matching 11 bases. The CDR3 length is 19 residues. Germline V lookup: CDR1 SQVTM, CDR2 ANQGSEA. J gave up 4 bases and V 1 base, and 16 bases lay outside the gene matches. The CDR3 protein is CSVEGGLAASRLRADTQYF. CDR3 bases: TGCAGCGTTGAAGGGGGACTAGCGGCCTCTCGGCTCCGAGCAGATACGCAGTATTTT.

This clonotype was observed at least ten times. V and J are TRBV24-1 and TRBJ1-5, with 7 nucleotides matching TRBD1. Germline CDR1 and CDR2: KGHDR and SFDVKD. The trim removed 10 bases at V and 5 bases at J, leaving 4 bases unmatched. The length of the CDR3 is 12 residues. The CDR3 is CATGTADQPQHF. CDR3 nucleotide sequence: TGTGCCACAGGGACAGCGGATCAGCCCCAGCATTTT.

This clonotype was detected only a few times. Just one base apart from a much larger clone, this may be a read error. The chain employs TRBV18 and TRBJ1-4; D not certain. Trimming pared 2 bases from V and 4 bases from J, leaving 8 bases between. The germline gives CDR1 KGHSH, CDR2 LQKENI. CDR3 size: 14 residues. CDR3 region: CASSPTGNNEKLFF. CDR3 sequence (DNA): TGTGCCAGCTCACCAACGGGGAATAATGAAAAACTGTTTTTT.

The chain joins TRBV7-8 to TRBJ1-4; D remains unclear. Trimming left V 3 bases short and J 8 bases short, with 13 bases between. Germline CDR1 SGHVS, CDR2 FQNEAQ. The length of the CDR3 is 14 residues. The CDR3 loop reads CASSFWTSGEKLFF. The CDR3 nucleotides read TGTGCCAGCAGCTTCTGGACCTCCGGAGAAAAACTGTTTTTT.

The rearrangement uses TRBV9 and TRBJ1-2; tentative D call: TRBD1 (5 bases). The CDR3 extends over 14 amino acids. Germline V gene sequence: CDR1 SGDLS, CDR2 YYNGEE. The V and J ends lost 2 bases and 2 bases respectively, with 10 bases between them. CDR3 protein: CASSVGAYNYGYTF. For the CDR3, the DNA is TGTGCCAGCAGCGTCGGGGCCTACAACTATGGCTACACCTTC.

This clonotype was observed a few times. This rearrangement joins TRBV7-8 to TRBJ2-1; 9 bases map to TRBD2. Per the germline V gene, CDR1 is SGHVS and CDR2 is FQNEAQ. The CDR3 contains 16 residues. With V trimmed by 5 bases and J by 7 bases, 12 bases remained unmatched. The CDR3 loop is CASSPSLAGESNEQFF. The CDR3 bases are TGTGCCAGCAGCCCATCCTTAGCGGGAGAAAGTAATGAGCAGTTCTTC.

There are many counts of this clonotype. The rearrangement uses TRBV20-1 and TRBJ1-1; 8 bases are shared with TRBD1. The V gene's germline CDR1 is DFQATT and CDR2 SNEGSKA (reference sequence). Trimming took 3 bases from V and 3 from J; bases not matched to a gene: 3. The CDR3 contains 13 residues. The CDR3 protein is CSAREQGDTEAFF. The DNA for the CDR3 is TGCAGTGCTAGGGAACAGGGGGACACTGAAGCTTTCTTT.

The genes are TRBV3-1 and TRBJ2-2; maybe TRBD2 (5 bases). V gave up 1 base and J gave up 4 bases, with 13 bases separating them. CDR3 length: 16 residues. In germline, CDR1 is LGHDT, CDR2 YNNKEL (reference sequence). In nucleotides, the CDR3 is TGTGCCAGCAGCCAAGGCGCTAGCTCGGTCACCGGGGAGCTGTTTTTT. It translates to CASSQGASSVTGELFF.

At least ten counts were recorded for this clonotype. This rearrangement joins TRBV28 to TRBJ2-1, with D perhaps matching TRBD1 (6 bases). The germline gives CDR1 MDHEN, CDR2 SYDVKM. Between the trimmed V and J ends, which lost 4 bases and 0 bases, there was a span of 16 bases. The CDR3 length is 17 residues. The CDR3 sequence is CASSSRGQFSSYNEQFF. The CDR3, as DNA: TGTGCCAGCAGTTCTCGCGGACAGTTCAGCTCCTACAATGAGCAGTTCTTC.